These T cell receptor beta chains were read from a single sample in a study of T cell responses to AZD1222 COVID-19 vaccine. Assay: immunoSEQ multiplex PCR; the TCRdb copy retains only in-frame clones and omits some. The sample consists of around 120,000 clones, 85% to 95% of them appearing once. Sequenced here: peripheral blood, sampled 28 days after the second AZD1222 dose. These receptor sequences come from an adult who received the AZD1222 COVID-19 vaccine. CDR3s include the opening cysteine and the closing phenylalanine or tryptophan. A D gene is named only where the DNA matches it firmly.

D gene,V gene,J gene,CDR3 protein
.,TRBV30,TRBJ2-3,CAWSPSTDTQYF
TRBD1,TRBV7-8,TRBJ2-3,CASSPGQTTDTQYF
TRBD1,TRBV6-1,TRBJ1-1,CASSDDRVVLRAFF
.,TRBV6-5,TRBJ1-1,CASSRTVVNTEAFF
TRBD1,TRBV6-5,TRBJ1-5,CASRRDREGNQPQHF
.,TRBV5-1,TRBJ2-2,CASSLIQVDTGELFF
.,TRBV6-2/TRBV6-3,TRBJ1-2,CASSPGQLYGYTF
TRBD2,TRBV24-1,TRBJ2-5,CATSGGGSPQETQYF
.,TRBV4-3,TRBJ1-5,CASSQEIQAGQPQHF
TRBD2,TRBV4-3,TRBJ2-3,CASSHGLAGDTQYF
.,TRBV5-6,TRBJ1-4,CASSFRTVATNEKLFF
.,TRBV7-2,TRBJ2-6,CASSVAGTGANVLTF
.,TRBV4-3,TRBJ1-2,CASSQGGGDGYTF
TRBD1,TRBV10-3,TRBJ1-1,CAISESQGAGAFF
TRBD2,TRBV7-2,TRBJ2-7,CASSFLAGGLYEQYF
.,TRBV19,TRBJ1-5,CASSIRAASNQPQHF
.,TRBV9,TRBJ2-1,CASSVVETAYNEQFF
.,TRBV6-2/TRBV6-3,TRBJ1-5,CASSYLGMGNQPQHF
.,TRBV4-3,TRBJ1-4,CASSDFGGRGTNEKLFF
.,TRBV29-1,TRBJ2-5,CSVESAVQETQYF
.,TRBV2,TRBJ2-7,CASTTGPAGATEQYF
.,TRBV27,TRBJ1-6,CASSPYGRSPLHF
.,TRBV7-9,TRBJ2-7,CASSPSVASYEQYF
TRBD2,TRBV3-1/TRBV3-2,TRBJ2-5,CASSQYGGGRETQYF
.,TRBV6-1,TRBJ1-3,CASSEAPGNTIYF